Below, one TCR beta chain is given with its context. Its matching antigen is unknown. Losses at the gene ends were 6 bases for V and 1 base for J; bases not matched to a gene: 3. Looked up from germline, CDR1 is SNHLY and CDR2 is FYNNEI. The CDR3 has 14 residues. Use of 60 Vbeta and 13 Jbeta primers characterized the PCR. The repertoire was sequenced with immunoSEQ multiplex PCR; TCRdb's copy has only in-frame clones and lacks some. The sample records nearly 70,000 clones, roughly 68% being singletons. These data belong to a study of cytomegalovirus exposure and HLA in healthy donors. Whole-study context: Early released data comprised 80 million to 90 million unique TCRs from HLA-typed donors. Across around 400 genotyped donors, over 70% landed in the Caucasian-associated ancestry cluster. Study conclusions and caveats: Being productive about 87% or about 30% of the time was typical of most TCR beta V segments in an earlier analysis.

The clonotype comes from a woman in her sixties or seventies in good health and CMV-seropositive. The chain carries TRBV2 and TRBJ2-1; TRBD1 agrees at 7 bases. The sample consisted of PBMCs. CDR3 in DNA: TGTGCCAGCAGCGGGACAGTTTCCTACAATGAGCAGTTCTTC. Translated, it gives CASSGTVSYNEQFF.